This T cell receptor (beta chain) was recovered during a study of blood T cell repertoires in COVID-19. Study overall: The analysed material was cDNA or gDNA that came from T cells, B-cell-depleted T cells, or PBMCs.

Germline V lookup: CDR1 MDHEN, CDR2 SYDVKM. This CDR3 region has 13 residues. The trim removed 6 bases at V and 6 bases at J, leaving 6 bases unmatched. Original processing methods: Amplified reference gene primers provided the basis for estimating nucleated cell counts. This table comes from immunoSEQ multiplex PCR, and its TCRdb copy is limited to in-frame clones, with some not included. V and J calls and clone size are copied from that table; D and trimming were computed from the DNA. The repertoire has roughly 95,000 clones, 82% of them found once; the top ten carry around 19%. Sequencing input: peripheral blood. The receptor was derived from a man older than 75 with acute or convalescent COVID-19. The genes are TRBV28 and TRBJ2-5, with 8 positions matching TRBD1. The DNA for the CDR3 is TGTGCCAGCAGACCAGGGGGCGCGAAGACCCAGTACTTC. It is translated as CASRPGGAKTQYF.